The clone carrying this T cell receptor (beta chain) was counted between two and nine times. Across about two dozen US areas, participants ranged in age from about 18 to 100 years. Categorization into cohorts depended on clinical history that participants reported. This sample stems from a study of blood T cell repertoires in COVID-19. Study-wide context: COVID-19 samples from acute and convalescent phases originated in the United States, Italy and Spain.

The CDR3 covers 15 residues. CDR1 is SGDLS and CDR2 is YYNGEE in the germline V gene. Trimming took off 4 bases at V and 4 bases at J, with 18 bases between the two ends. In the source study's methods: Reference gene primer amplification gave estimated nucleated cell counts. TCRdb's copy holds only in-frame clones and misses some; the assay was immunoSEQ multiplex PCR. V, J and clone size reflect that table, while D and trimming were determined from the DNA. Here the sample spans roughly 400,000 clones, roughly 90% being singletons. The chain uses TRBV9 and TRBJ2-7, with D possibly matching TRBD2 (5 bases). The sequenced material came from PBMCs or T cells enriched from blood (not recorded which). This sequence was found in a woman aged 40 to 50 with acute COVID-19. The chain's CDR3 is CASSPSDAGLYEQYF. CDR3 DNA sequence: TGTGCCAGCAGCCCCAGCGACGCGGGTCTGTACGAGCAGTACTTC.